These T cell receptor beta chains were read from a single sample in a study of blood T cell repertoires in COVID-19. TCRdb's table, derived via immunoSEQ multiplex PCR, lists solely in-frame clones and lacks some. The table has roughly 81,000 clones, more than 75% seen once. Sequenced sample: peripheral blood. The receptors shown here come from a man between 60 and 75 years old with acute or convalescent COVID-19. CDR3s include the opening cysteine and the closing phenylalanine or tryptophan. The D gene is left open where the match is weak. Clone sizes are given selectively: once, few, many, or a class where the clone is expanded.

D: NA
V: TRBV30
J: TRBJ1-1
size: NA
CDR3: CAWSLQSDTEAFF
DNA: TGTGCCTGGAGTCTACAGTCGGACACTGAAGCTTTCTTT

D: NA
V: TRBV5-5
J: TRBJ2-7
size: once
CDR3: CASSLVGGSSYEQYF
DNA: TGTGCCAGCAGCTTGGTGGGGGGTAGCTCCTACGAGCAGTACTTC

D: TRBD1
V: TRBV2
J: TRBJ2-7
size: NA
CDR3: CASSGGQGAYEQYF
DNA: TGTGCCAGCAGTGGGGGGCAGGGGGCTTACGAGCAGTACTTC

D: NA
V: TRBV5-5
J: TRBJ1-1
size: NA
CDR3: CASSFRGMAEAFF
DNA: TGTGCCAGCAGCTTCCGGGGGATGGCTGAAGCTTTCTTT

D: NA
V: TRBV19
J: TRBJ2-2
size: NA
CDR3: CASLGSLNTGELFF
DNA: TGTGCCAGTCTCGGGAGCCTGAACACCGGGGAGCTGTTTTTT

D: NA
V: TRBV7-2
J: TRBJ2-3
size: NA
CDR3: CASSLLAAPGDTQYF
DNA: TGTGCCAGCAGCTTATTAGCGGCCCCGGGAGATACGCAGTATTTT

D: TRBD1
V: TRBV18
J: TRBJ2-7
size: NA
CDR3: CASSAVTSGTGVGGQYF
DNA: TGTGCCAGCTCAGCGGTAACAAGTGGGACAGGGGTTGGAGGGCAGTACTTC

D: TRBD1
V: TRBV18
J: TRBJ2-7
size: once
CDR3: CASSPGQPYEQYF
DNA: TGTGCCAGCTCACCGGGACAGCCCTACGAGCAGTACTTC

D: NA
V: TRBV10-3
J: TRBJ1-2
size: NA
CDR3: CAISESSSGRSYGYTF
DNA: TGTGCCATCAGTGAGTCGAGCTCAGGTCGTAGCTATGGCTACACCTTC

D: NA
V: TRBV6-5
J: TRBJ1-6
size: NA
CDR3: CASRADRDNSPLHF
DNA: TGTGCCAGCAGAGCGGACAGAGATAATTCACCCCTCCACTTT

D: NA
V: TRBV7-2
J: TRBJ1-1
size: few
CDR3: CASSLGSPPEAFF
DNA: TGTGCCAGCAGCTTAGGGTCCCCCCCGGAGGCTTTCTTT

D: NA
V: TRBV12-3/TRBV12-4
J: TRBJ1-6
size: NA
CDR3: CASSWGGSPLHF
DNA: TGTGCCAGCAGTTGGGGGGGGTCACCCCTCCACTTT

D: NA
V: TRBV19
J: TRBJ1-2
size: NA
CDR3: CASSIVGLRGYTF
DNA: TGTGCCAGTAGTATAGTTGGACTAAGAGGCTACACCTTC

D: NA
V: TRBV6-4
J: TRBJ2-7
size: NA
CDR3: CASSPDSLSYEQYF
DNA: TGTGCCAGCAGTCCCGACAGCCTGTCCTACGAGCAGTACTTC

D: NA
V: TRBV6-2/TRBV6-3
J: TRBJ1-1
size: once
CDR3: CASSYRESTEAFF
DNA: TGTGCCAGCAGTTACCGGGAATCAACTGAAGCTTTCTTT

D: NA
V: TRBV24-1
J: TRBJ1-2
size: NA
CDR3: CATSDVEGNYGYTF
DNA: TGTGCCACCAGTGATGTAGAGGGTAACTATGGCTACACCTTC

D: TRBD2
V: TRBV6-5
J: TRBJ2-3
size: NA
CDR3: CASSPQRGGNTQYF
DNA: TGTGCCAGCAGCCCCCAGCGGGGGGGAAATACGCAGTATTTT

D: TRBD1
V: TRBV6-5
J: TRBJ2-7
size: NA
CDR3: CASSYTGTVGSYEQYF
DNA: TGTGCCAGCAGTTATACCGGGACAGTGGGGTCCTACGAGCAGTACTTC

D: NA
V: TRBV3-1/TRBV3-2
J: TRBJ1-1
size: once
CDR3: CASSRRTLNTEAFF
DNA: TGTGCCAGCAGCCGTAGGACTTTGAACACTGAAGCTTTCTTT

D: NA
V: TRBV6-4
J: TRBJ2-3
size: NA
CDR3: CASRQGATSTDTQYF
DNA: TGTGCCAGCAGACAGGGAGCAACTAGCACAGATACGCAGTATTTT

D: NA
V: TRBV27
J: TRBJ2-7
size: few
CDR3: CASSVSFHPGYEQYF
DNA: TGTGCCAGCAGTGTGTCATTCCACCCGGGCTACGAGCAGTACTTC

D: TRBD1
V: TRBV5-1
J: TRBJ2-1
size: NA
CDR3: CASSSDRVSYNEQFF
DNA: TGCGCCAGCAGCTCAGACAGGGTGTCCTACAATGAGCAGTTCTTC

D: TRBD1
V: TRBV5-6
J: TRBJ1-5
size: NA
CDR3: CASPGQASQPQHF
DNA: TGTGCCAGCCCGGGACAGGCTAGTCAGCCCCAGCATTTT

D: TRBD1
V: TRBV18
J: TRBJ1-2
size: NA
CDR3: CASSLQSQGYGYTF
DNA: TGTGCCAGCTCACTGCAGTCACAGGGGTATGGCTACACCTTC

D: NA
V: TRBV11-2
J: TRBJ1-1
size: NA
CDR3: CASSPEGGVIAFF
DNA: TGTGCCAGCAGCCCCGAGGGAGGAGTGATCGCTTTCTTT

D: TRBD2
V: TRBV5-1
J: TRBJ2-5
size: NA
CDR3: CASSATAGGRETQYF
DNA: TGCGCCAGCAGCGCCACAGCGGGGGGGCGTGAGACCCAGTACTTC

D: NA
V: TRBV28
J: TRBJ1-5
size: once
CDR3: CAFGPPGGPNQPQHF
DNA: TGTGCCTTCGGTCCCCCGGGGGGCCCCAATCAGCCCCAGCATTTT

D: NA
V: TRBV7-2
J: TRBJ1-3
size: NA
CDR3: CASSLTPAGSGNTIYF
DNA: TGTGCCAGCAGCTTAACCCCTGCAGGCTCTGGAAACACCATATATTTT

D: TRBD2
V: TRBV7-9
J: TRBJ2-1
size: NA
CDR3: CASSQGTSGYNEQFF
DNA: TGTGCCAGCAGCCAGGGGACTAGCGGGTACAATGAGCAGTTCTTC

D: TRBD1
V: TRBV28
J: TRBJ2-3
size: NA
CDR3: CASSLGTGGPTDTQYF
DNA: TGTGCCAGCAGTTTAGGGACAGGGGGCCCCACAGATACGCAGTATTTT

D: TRBD1
V: TRBV6-2/TRBV6-3
J: TRBJ2-2
size: once
CDR3: CASSFGTGNTGELFF
DNA: TGTGCCAGCAGTTTTGGGACAGGGAACACCGGGGAGCTGTTTTTT

D: NA
V: TRBV25-1
J: TRBJ2-6
size: NA
CDR3: CASSDRRASGANVLTF
DNA: TGTGCCAGCAGTGACCGGAGGGCCTCTGGGGCCAACGTCCTGACTTTC

D: TRBD2
V: TRBV19
J: TRBJ2-7
size: once
CDR3: CASSHRIGLAGEPVYEQYF
DNA: TGTGCCAGTAGCCATAGAATCGGACTAGCGGGAGAACCAGTCTACGAGCAGTACTTC

D: NA
V: TRBV5-1
J: TRBJ1-1
size: NA
CDR3: CASSPGGIKNTEAFF
DNA: TGCGCCAGCAGCCCGGGGGGCATCAAGAACACTGAAGCTTTCTTT

D: TRBD1
V: TRBV18
J: TRBJ1-4
size: NA
CDR3: CASSPPTGEGEKLFF
DNA: TGTGCCAGCTCACCACCGACAGGGGAGGGTGAAAAACTGTTTTTT

D: NA
V: TRBV10-3
J: TRBJ2-5
size: NA
CDR3: CAISVGQNQETQYF
DNA: TGTGCCATCAGCGTCGGACAGAACCAAGAGACCCAGTACTTC

D: TRBD2
V: TRBV7-2
J: TRBJ2-1
size: NA
CDR3: CASSSYSGVGMEQFF
DNA: TGTGCCAGCAGCTCATATAGCGGGGTGGGCATGGAGCAGTTCTTC

D: TRBD1
V: TRBV9
J: TRBJ2-7
size: NA
CDR3: CASSARTGGSEQYF
DNA: TGTGCCAGCAGCGCAAGGACAGGAGGAAGCGAGCAGTACTTC

D: TRBD1
V: TRBV27
J: TRBJ2-5
size: NA
CDR3: CASGTGGVQETQYF
DNA: TGTGCCAGCGGGACAGGGGGGGTCCAAGAGACCCAGTACTTC

D: NA
V: TRBV6-6
J: TRBJ2-2
size: NA
CDR3: CASSSPGGGELFF
DNA: TGTGCCAGCAGTAGCCCAGGAGGTGGGGAGCTGTTTTTT

D: NA
V: TRBV29-1
J: TRBJ2-4
size: NA
CDR3: CSVAGVPGYF
DNA: TGCAGCGTTGCGGGGGTGCCTGGGTACTTC

D: TRBD1
V: TRBV18
J: TRBJ2-7
size: NA
CDR3: CASSRGQGSGEQYF
DNA: TGTGCCAGCTCACGGGGACAGGGGAGCGGCGAGCAGTACTTC

D: NA
V: TRBV15
J: TRBJ1-5
size: once
CDR3: CATSLTGSNQPQHF
DNA: TGTGCCACCAGCCTAACAGGGAGCAATCAGCCCCAGCATTTT

D: NA
V: TRBV2
J: TRBJ2-2
size: NA
CDR3: CASRRESTGELFF
DNA: TGTGCCAGCAGGAGGGAATCCACCGGGGAGCTGTTTTTT

D: TRBD2
V: TRBV5-1
J: TRBJ2-5
size: NA
CDR3: CASRDASGRETQYF
DNA: TGCGCCAGCAGGGATGCTAGCGGGAGAGAGACCCAGTACTTC

D: NA
V: TRBV4-3
J: TRBJ1-6
size: NA
CDR3: CASSQIGRDSYNSPLHF
DNA: TGCGCCAGCAGCCAAATTGGGAGGGATTCCTATAATTCACCCCTCCACTTT

D: TRBD2
V: TRBV20-1
J: TRBJ2-7
size: NA
CDR3: CSASSLAGASYEQYF
DNA: TGCAGTGCTAGTTCATTAGCGGGGGCCTCCTACGAGCAGTACTTC

D: TRBD1
V: TRBV10-1
J: TRBJ2-7
size: NA
CDR3: CASSEGTGLIYEQYF
DNA: TGCGCCAGCAGTGAGGGGACAGGGTTAATCTACGAGCAGTACTTC

D: TRBD1
V: TRBV12-3/TRBV12-4
J: TRBJ2-7
size: NA
CDR3: CASSRGRGNEQYF
DNA: TGTGCCAGCAGTCGGGGCAGGGGGAACGAGCAGTACTTC

D: TRBD1
V: TRBV27
J: TRBJ1-1
size: NA
CDR3: CASSYRGHTEAFF
DNA: TGTGCCAGCAGTTACAGGGGGCACACTGAAGCTTTCTTT

D: TRBD1
V: TRBV2
J: TRBJ1-1
size: NA
CDR3: CASRGTGIDPEAFF
DNA: TGTGCCAGCAGGGGGACAGGGATAGATCCTGAAGCTTTCTTT